This entry lists 30 T cell receptor beta chains sequenced from one sample in a study of monozygotic twins with inflammatory bowel disease. From the 5' RACE reads, TCRdb lists one entry per CDR3 protein and no DNA. This sample's table reports hundreds of thousands of distinct CDR3 sequences. What was sequenced was blood. All receptors come from a human donor with ulcerative colitis or Crohn's disease, or a healthy co-twin of an affected twin (not recorded which).

The V and J genes are TRBV5-1 and TRBJ2-5; TCRdb lists TRBD2, though no DNA is available to test this call. CDR3 length: 16 amino acids. In germline, CDR1 is SGHRS, CDR2 YFSETQ. The CDR3: CASSSSGTTPSETQYF.

V and J are TRBV12-3 or TRBV12-4 and TRBJ1-1; TCRdb outputs TRBD1, but without DNA this stays unchecked. This CDR3 region has 14 residues. CDR3 loop: CASTKGQENTEAFF.

The chain joins TRBV9 to TRBJ2-1; the D call of TRBD1 rests on TCRdb alone, since no DNA is present to check it. CDR1 SGDLS and CDR2 YYNGEE come from the germline V gene. The CDR3 runs 14 residues. CDR3: CASSPRPLDSEQFF. Complete variable domain (other parts from reference TRBV9 and TRBJ2-1): DSGVTQTPKHLITATGQRVTLRCSPRSGDLSVYWYQQSLDQGLQFLIQYYNGEERAKGNILERFSAQQFPDLHSELNLSSLELGDSALYFCASSPRPLDSEQFFGPGTRLTVL.

The rearrangement links TRBV28 to TRBJ2-7; TCRdb calls TRBD1, which cannot be checked without DNA. The CDR3 spans 14 residues. CDR1 and CDR2 (germline): MDHEN, SYDVKM. This CDR3 is CASRPDRGPYEQYF.

J is TRBJ2-3 and V is TRBV7-8; TCRdb proposes TRBD2, but this gene call is untestable without DNA. CDR3 size: 19 residues. Germline V gene sequence: CDR1 SGHVS, CDR2 FQNEAQ. CDR3 sequence: CASSLKPAGVQYGSDTQYF. Combining the CDR3 with reference TRBV7-8 and TRBJ2-3 gives the whole variable domain GAGVSQSPRYKVAKRGQDVALRCDPISGHVSLFWYQQALGQGPEFLTYFQNEAQLDKSGLPSDRFFAERPEGSVSTLKIQRTQQEDSAVYLCASSLKPAGVQYGSDTQYFGPGTRLTVL.

The rearrangement joins TRBV5-1 to TRBJ2-1; TCRdb proposes TRBD2, but this gene call is untestable without DNA. Per germline, CDR1 SGHRS and CDR2 YFSETQ. The CDR3 sequence is 15 residues long. The CDR3 loop reads CASSSGTSVNNEQFF.

The chain recombines TRBV7-9 with TRBJ2-7. Germline lookup yields CDR1 SEHNR and CDR2 FQNEAQ (reference sequence). The CDR3 length is 14 residues. The CDR3 reads CASSLLGAPYEQYF.

The chain uses TRBV5-1 and TRBJ2-5; TCRdb's D call, TRBD2, is unchecked because there is no DNA. The germline V gene encodes CDR1 SGHRS and CDR2 YFSETQ. The CDR3 is 14 residues long. The chain's CDR3 is CASSLGGLQETQYF. Using reference TRBV5-1 and TRBJ2-5 for the parts outside the CDR3, the full variable domain is KAGVTQTPRYLIKTRGQQVTLSCSPISGHRSVSWYQQTPGQGLQFLFEYFSETQRNKGNFPGRFSGRQFSNSRSEMNVSTLELGDSALYLCASSLGGLQETQYFGPGTRLLVL.

This chain joins TRBV6-2 or TRBV6-3 and TRBJ1-6; no DNA is available, so the TRBD1 call from TCRdb remains unchecked. Germline CDR1 is MNHEY and CDR2 is SVGEGT. This CDR3 comprises 15 residues. CDR3 region: CASSYLGDRNSPLHF.

The genes are TRBV3-1 and TRBJ2-1; the D call from TCRdb, TRBD1, cannot be confirmed without DNA. Germline values: CDR1 LGHDT, CDR2 YNNKEL (reference sequence). The CDR3 has 11 amino acids. CDR3 in amino acids: CASSPGQVIFF.

The V gene is TRBV5-1, the J gene TRBJ1-6; the TCRdb D gene call, TRBD1, has no DNA to confirm it. Germline V CDR1 and CDR2: SGHRS, YFSETQ. This CDR3 spans 15 amino acids. CDR3 region: CASREDRVDNSPLHF.

The chain couples TRBV19 to TRBJ1-1; there is no DNA to check the TCRdb D call of TRBD1. Germline V gene sequence: CDR1 LNHDA, CDR2 SQIVND (reference sequence). The CDR3 totals 15 residues. CDR3 region: CASSIDQGRVSEAFF.

The chain carries TRBV11-2 and TRBJ2-3; TCRdb names TRBD2, which stays unverified in the absence of DNA. The CDR3 is 18 residues long. Germline V gene data show CDR1 as SGHAT and CDR2 as FQNNGV. CDR3 loop: CASSPRRAGVTSTDTQYF.

The chain recombines TRBV20-1 with TRBJ1-5. The germline gives CDR1 DFQATT, CDR2 SNEGSKA (reference sequence). This CDR3 has 16 amino acids. CDR3 loop: CSARGWGGNSNQPQHF.

The CDR3 here is CASSCADAPCEQYF. The J gene is TRBJ2-7, the V gene TRBV6-2 or TRBV6-3. The CDR3 is 14 amino acids. Germline CDR1 is MNHEY and CDR2 is SVGEGT.

This chain uses TRBV7-7 with TRBJ2-1; without DNA, the TCRdb call of TRBD1 cannot be checked. The CDR3 is made up of 15 amino acids. Germline CDR1 SSHAT, CDR2 FNYEAQ (reference sequence). The CDR3 region is CASSLLQGDNYEQFF.

This rearrangement joins TRBV18 to TRBJ2-5. CDR1 and CDR2 (germline): KGHSH, LQKENI. The CDR3 has 12 residues. CDR3 loop: CASSPPRETQYF.

This chain joins TRBV5-5 and TRBJ2-1; the D call from TCRdb, TRBD2, cannot be confirmed without DNA. CDR3 length: 15 amino acids. CDR1 and CDR2 (germline): SGHKS, YYEKEE (reference sequence). The CDR3: CASSWMASGYNEQFF.

The chain uses TRBV5-4 and TRBJ1-2. The germline V gene has CDR1 SGHNT and CDR2 YYREEE (reference sequence). The CDR3 consists of 12 residues. The chain's CDR3 is CASSLGAEGYTF. Supplemented by reference TRBV5-4 and TRBJ1-2, the full variable domain reads ETGVTQSPTHLIKTRGQQVTLRCSSQSGHNTVSWYQQALGQGPQFIFQYYREEENGRGNFPPRFSGLQFPNYSSELNVNALELDDSALYLCASSLGAEGYTFGSGTRLTVV.

The rearrangement joins TRBV4-2 to TRBJ2-7; the TRBD2 assignment by TCRdb is unverifiable without DNA. CDR1 is LGHNA, CDR2 YNFKEQ, per germline. The CDR3 spans 15 residues. The CDR3 protein is CASSRGSGVSYEQYF.

The chain carries TRBV7-3 and TRBJ2-2; as DNA is missing, the TRBD1 call by TCRdb cannot be tested. In germline, CDR1 is SGHTA, CDR2 FQGTGA. The CDR3 sequence is 16 residues long. The CDR3 here is CASSLGSGAGTGELFF.

The CDR3 is CSARTSLAKNIQYF. The rearrangement joins TRBV20-1 to TRBJ2-4; TCRdb outputs TRBD2, but without DNA this stays unchecked. From germline, CDR1 is DFQATT and CDR2 SNEGSKA (reference sequence). This CDR3 contains 14 residues.

This chain uses TRBV18 with TRBJ2-2. This CDR3 has 15 residues. Germline CDR1 and CDR2: KGHSH and LQKENI. CDR3 region: CASSPGILGTGELFF.

The CDR3 spells CASSSSSGVGETQYF. The rearrangement links TRBV6-2 or TRBV6-3 to TRBJ2-5; the TCRdb D gene call, TRBD2, has no DNA to confirm it. CDR1 is MNHEY and CDR2 is SVGEGT in the germline V gene. The CDR3 spans 15 residues.

The chain joins TRBV6-1 to TRBJ1-4. This CDR3 spans 16 amino acids. CDR1 is MNHNS, CDR2 SASEGT, per germline. The CDR3: CASSEVSGATNEKLFF.

The chain is built from TRBV5-1 and TRBJ2-7; TCRdb selects TRBD1, and the lack of DNA leaves this call unchecked. CDR1 is SGHRS and CDR2 is YFSETQ in the germline V gene. The CDR3 runs 15 residues. CDR3 protein: CASSASGTGAYEQYF.

The chain is built from TRBV7-2 and TRBJ2-2; checking the TCRdb D call of TRBD1 is not possible without DNA. CDR3 size: 15 residues. In germline, CDR1 is SGHTA, CDR2 FQGNSA. CDR3 region: CASSYDRGGTGELFF.

This chain connects TRBV5-1 to TRBJ1-2; without DNA, the TCRdb call of TRBD1 cannot be checked. This CDR3 has 16 residues. CDR1 is SGHRS and CDR2 is YFSETQ in the germline V gene. CDR3 amino acids: CASSSEGQADLGGYTF. Drawing the rest from reference TRBV5-1 and TRBJ1-2, the complete variable domain is KAGVTQTPRYLIKTRGQQVTLSCSPISGHRSVSWYQQTPGQGLQFLFEYFSETQRNKGNFPGRFSGRQFSNSRSEMNVSTLELGDSALYLCASSSEGQADLGGYTFGSGTRLTVV.

This chain connects TRBV18 to TRBJ1-2. Germline V gene sequence: CDR1 KGHSH, CDR2 LQKENI. This CDR3 has 15 residues. The CDR3 protein is CASSLSHTTVDGYTF.

J is TRBJ2-4 and V is TRBV7-9. The CDR3 sequence is 14 residues long. Germline V lookup: CDR1 SEHNR, CDR2 FQNEAQ (reference sequence). CDR3 sequence: CASSLAGAKNIQYF.